The following is a T cell receptor beta chain sequence with its context. Its antigen is as yet unknown. The sample comes from a study of T cell responses to AZD1222 COVID-19 vaccine. Assay used: immunoSEQ multiplex PCR; TCRdb lists only in-frame clones, some missing. This sample has 65,000 to 70,000 clones, with less than 85% found just once. Study-wide points: There were mostly white British donors and more females than males, and clonal diversity was possibly underestimated. Spike-specific TCR breadth and depth were elevated following two AZD1222 doses. Repertoire sampling was restricted to post-peak T cell response timepoints. Regions left unmutated in variants are reportedly the target of nearly half of spike-specific TCRs.

Sequencing was performed on peripheral blood, taken 28 days after the second AZD1222 dose. This sequence was found in an adult who received the AZD1222 COVID-19 vaccine.

DNA of the CDR3: TGTGCCAGTAGTATAGGGGGGACAGGCGATCAAGAGACCCAGTACTTC. The encoded protein is CASSIGGTGDQETQYF. The chain couples TRBV19 to TRBJ2-5; 8 bases line up with TRBD1. V trimming: 1 base; J trimming: 2 bases; junction bases outside the gene matches: 6. The CDR3 loop spans 16 amino acids. Per the germline V gene, CDR1 is LNHDA and CDR2 is SQIVND (reference sequence).